The clone carrying this TCR beta chain was picked up many times. The antigen remains unidentified. The record originates from a study of T cells after yellow fever vaccination. Study-level results: Among primary-vaccination clones, most reappeared after the booster, at 95% to 96% for CD4 and approximately 90% for CD8.

TCRdb re-derived calls from the 5' RACE reads in MiXCR, one entry per CDR3 protein. The table has some 260,000 distinct CDR3 sequences, about 5.2% seen once. The V and J ends lost 0 bases and 9 bases respectively, with 15 bases between them. The CDR3 spans 15 residues. Germline V gives CDR1 LGHNA, CDR2 YNFKEQ. The V gene is TRBV4-2, the J gene TRBJ1-5; TRBD1 might be the D (6 bases). This receptor was taken from a man aged 18 to 30 who received the YFV17D yellow fever vaccine. Sample: CD4+ T cells sorted from PBMCs, taken on the day of the yellow fever booster vaccination. CDR3 loop: CASSQELVGGLPQHF. CDR3 nucleotides: TGTGCCAGCAGCCAAGAACTGGTTGGGGGCTTGCCCCAGCATTTT.